Following are 28 T cell receptor beta chains from one sample sequenced in a study of blood T cell repertoires in COVID-19 (TCRdb year 2020). Libraries were built with the immunoSEQ multiplex PCR assay. TCRdb holds this immuneACCESS table with in-frame rearrangements only. Some clones are missing; in checked studies, unresolved V genes explain under half, and the rest has no known cause. For this sample the table gives 300,000 to 400,000 clones, of which approximately 87% were detected only once. The biggest ten clones account for less than 3.5% of the sample. The sequenced sample was peripheral blood. These receptor sequences come from a woman in her twenties or thirties with COVID-19, enrolled during active disease.

This chain joins TRBV15 and TRBJ1-2; D gene uncertain. CDR1 is LNHNV, CDR2 YYDKDF, per germline (reference sequence). This CDR3 is 13 amino acids long. The V and J ends lost 0 bases and 6 bases respectively, with 8 bases between them. DNA of the CDR3: TGTGCCACCAGCAGAGATGAACAGAATGGCTACACCTTC. Translating it yields CATSRDEQNGYTF.

V gene TRBV30 combines with J gene TRBJ2-1; TRBD2 matches at 9 bases. Germline CDR1 is GTSNPN and CDR2 is SVGIG (reference sequence). The CDR3 length is 14 residues. V was pared by 3 bases and J by 10 bases, with 10 bases of the junction left unmatched. CDR3 loop: CAWRRLAVTGEQFF. The CDR3 DNA follows: TGTGCCTGGAGGAGACTAGCGGTAACGGGAGAGCAGTTCTTC.

V is TRBV2 and J is TRBJ2-1; 9 nucleotides agree with TRBD2. The trim removed 5 bases at V and 8 bases at J, leaving 19 bases unmatched. The length of the CDR3 is 18 residues. Germline V gives CDR1 SNHLY, CDR2 FYNNEI. This chain's CDR3 is CASSQGLKIAGVVDEQFF. DNA of the CDR3: TGTGCCAGCAGTCAAGGGCTGAAAATAGCGGGAGTGGTTGATGAGCAGTTCTTC. Complete variable domain (other parts from reference TRBV2 and TRBJ2-1): EPEVTQTPSHQVTQMGQEVILRCVPISNHLYFYWYRQILGQKVEFLVSFYNNEISEKSEIFDDQFSVERPDGSNFTLKIRSTKLEDSAMYFCASSQGLKIAGVVDEQFFGPGTRLTVL.

The rearrangement joins TRBV5-1 to TRBJ2-7; TRBD2 matches 14 bases. Trimming removed 3 bases from V and 2 bases from J; junction bases left unmatched: 1. The CDR3 covers 15 residues. Per the germline V gene, CDR1 is SGHRS and CDR2 is YFSETQ. Here the CDR3 DNA reads TGCGCCAGCAGCTCGGGACTAGCGGGAGCCTACGAGCAGTACTTC. This gives the protein CASSSGLAGAYEQYF.

The rearrangement joins TRBV10-1 to TRBJ2-1, with 12 bases aligning to TRBD2. Per germline, CDR1 WNHNN and CDR2 SYGVQD (reference sequence). With V trimmed by 3 bases and J by 8 bases, 8 bases remained unmatched. The CDR3 loop spans 16 amino acids. The CDR3 nucleotides read TGCGCCAGCAGTGACCCGACTAGCGGGAGAGTGGATGAGCAGTTCTTC. Residues: CASSDPTSGRVDEQFF.

V is TRBV28 and J is TRBJ1-6; no firm D call. The CDR3 runs to 16 residues. With 3 bases removed from V and 7 bases from J, the gap between germline ends came to 16 bases. CDR1 MDHEN and CDR2 SYDVKM come from the germline V gene. This CDR3 is CASSFRGFGRNSPLHF. The CDR3 DNA sequence: TGTGCCAGCAGTTTCCGGGGTTTCGGGAGGAATTCACCCCTCCACTTT.

This sequence joins TRBV29-1 and TRBJ1-2; TRBD1 aligns across 12 bases. The trim removed 5 bases at V and 7 bases at J, leaving 5 bases unmatched. The length of the CDR3 is 13 residues. Looked up from germline, CDR1 is SQVTM and CDR2 is ANQGSEA. The DNA for the CDR3 is TGCAGCGTTTCTCCGGGACAGGGGGCTGGCTACACCTTC. Translating it yields CSVSPGQGAGYTF.

The chain is built from TRBV19 and TRBJ1-5, with 9 nucleotides matching TRBD1. Germline CDR1 and CDR2: LNHDA and SQIVND (reference sequence). The CDR3 is 14 residues long. V was clipped by 6 bases and J by 4 bases; unmatched bases: 4. The CDR3 nucleotides read TGTGCCAGTAGCCGGGACAGGGAAAATCAGCCCCAGCATTTT. Translated: CASSRDRENQPQHF.

The chain combines TRBV29-1 with TRBJ2-7; D is possibly TRBD2 (5 bases). CDR1 is SQVTM and CDR2 is ANQGSEA in the germline V gene. The CDR3 has 14 amino acids. Trimming left V 3 bases short and J 4 bases short, with 16 bases between. The CDR3 sequence is CSVDSRGMGYEQYF. CDR3 coding DNA: TGCAGCGTTGATAGTAGAGGGATGGGGTACGAGCAGTACTTC.

This clone was observed a handful of times. The CDR3 sequence: CASSVFGEKGEQFF. The CDR3 nucleotides read TGTGCCAGCAGTGTATTCGGGGAGAAGGGTGAGCAGTTCTTC. V gene TRBV2 combines with J gene TRBJ2-1; the D gene is possibly TRBD2 (5 bases). The CDR3 runs 14 residues. The V end was cut by 4 bases, the J end by 9 bases, with 16 bases between. Germline loops: CDR1 SNHLY, CDR2 FYNNEI.

This clone came up a few times. The chain links TRBV3-1 (or the pseudogene TRBV3-2) to TRBJ2-1, with TRBD2 as a possible D gene (5 bases). V lost 1 base, J lost 9 bases, and 7 bases lay in between. Per germline, CDR1 LGHDT and CDR2 YNNKEL (reference sequence). This CDR3 has 12 amino acids. As DNA, the CDR3 is TGTGCCAGCAGCCAAGTCGCGGGTGAGCAGTTCTTC. As protein: CASSQVAGEQFF.

The chain has TRBV6-5 and TRBJ1-5; no reliable D call. The V end was cut by 7 bases, the J end by 4 bases, with 11 bases between. This CDR3 has 13 residues. CDR1 and CDR2 (germline): MNHEY, SVGAGI. As DNA, the CDR3 is TGTGCCAGCATGACGGGAAAAAATCAGCCCCAGCATTTT. Amino acid sequence: CASMTGKNQPQHF.

About this clone itself: Other DNA sequences from this sample encode an identical CDR3 as well. The chain carries TRBV7-3 and TRBJ2-1; a possible D gene is TRBD2 (7 bases). In germline, CDR1 is SGHTA, CDR2 FQGTGA. Between the trimmed V and J ends, which lost 1 base and 2 bases, there was a span of 12 bases. CDR3 length: 16 amino acids. The CDR3, as DNA: TGTGCCAGCAGCTTAATCGGCGGGGGCGCCTACAATGAGCAGTTCTTC. This codes for CASSLIGGGAYNEQFF.

This sequence joins TRBV5-1 and TRBJ2-3; possible D gene TRBD2, 5 bases. The CDR3 sequence is 13 residues long. The germline gives CDR1 SGHRS, CDR2 YFSETQ. Between the trimmed V and J ends, which lost 0 bases and 7 bases, there was a span of 9 bases. DNA of the CDR3: TGCGCCAGCAGCTTGGGGGAGTTAAATACGCAGTATTTT. It encodes CASSLGELNTQYF.

The CDR3 protein is CASSQGAGERGYTF. DNA for the CDR3: TGTGCCAGCAGCCAAGGAGCCGGGGAGAGAGGCTACACCTTC. V gene TRBV3-1 (or the pseudogene TRBV3-2) combines with J gene TRBJ1-2, with unresolved D. The V end lost 1 base, the J end lost 8 bases, and 14 bases lay between the germline ends. The CDR3 has 14 residues. Germline V gene sequence: CDR1 LGHDT, CDR2 YNNKEL (reference sequence).

The DNA of the CDR3 is TGTGCCAGCAGTTTGAGGGCAACAGATACGCAGTATTTT. Translated: CASSLRATDTQYF. This chain connects TRBV28 to TRBJ2-3; D might be TRBD2 (5 bases). CDR3 length: 13 residues. V was pared by 3 bases and J by 3 bases, with 7 bases between. The V gene's germline CDR1 is MDHEN and CDR2 SYDVKM.

The chain has TRBV15 and TRBJ2-5; 7 bases map to TRBD1. CDR1 and CDR2 (germline): LNHNV, YYDKDF (reference sequence). Trimming took 5 bases from V and 0 from J; bases not matched to a gene: 3. This CDR3 has 14 residues. CDR3 loop: CATSPGTDQETQYF. CDR3 bases: TGTGCCACCAGCCCTGGGACAGACCAAGAGACCCAGTACTTC. Full variable domain (outside the CDR3, taken from reference TRBV15 and TRBJ2-5): DAMVIQNPRYQVTQFGKPVTLSCSQTLNHNVMYWYQQKSSQAPKLLFHYYDKDFNNEADTPDNFQSRRPNTSFCFLDIRSPGLGDTAMYLCATSPGTDQETQYFGPGTRLLVL.

The rearrangement links TRBV5-5 to TRBJ2-7, with TRBD1 matching 9 bases. V shed 6 bases and J 2 bases; nucleotides not matched to a gene: 6. Germline CDR1 is SGHKS and CDR2 is YYEKEE (reference sequence). This CDR3 contains 14 residues. CDR3 in amino acids: CASTDRGLPYEQYF. CDR3 DNA sequence: TGTGCCAGCACGGACAGGGGCCTCCCCTACGAGCAGTACTTC.

The rearrangement joins TRBV19 to TRBJ2-1; the match to TRBD1 covers 7 bases. CDR3 size: 14 residues. V was pared by 3 bases and J by 4 bases, with 3 bases of the junction left unmatched. Germline V CDR1 and CDR2: LNHDA, SQIVND (reference sequence). CDR3 protein: CASSIGTAYNEQFF. The CDR3 DNA reads as TGTGCCAGTAGTATCGGGACAGCGTACAATGAGCAGTTCTTC.

The rearrangement uses TRBV6-2 or TRBV6-3 and TRBJ1-3; D uncertain. Germline-derived CDR1 and CDR2 are MNHEY and SVGEGT. Trimming took 6 bases from V and 1 from J, leaving 13 bases between them. This CDR3 region has 15 residues. CDR3 region: CASSRTVSSGNTIYF. DNA for the CDR3: TGTGCCAGCAGCCGAACAGTTTCGTCTGGAAACACCATATATTTT.

The genes are TRBV2 and TRBJ1-2, with D perhaps matching TRBD1 (5 bases). V was trimmed by 7 bases and J by 0 bases, leaving 21 bases between them. The V gene's germline CDR1 is SNHLY and CDR2 FYNNEI. The CDR3 sequence is 17 residues long. CDR3 coding DNA: TGTGCCAGCATCAGGGCCCCTTTTGAGAACACTAACTATGGCTACACCTTC. This translates into CASIRAPFENTNYGYTF. Combining the CDR3 with reference TRBV2 and TRBJ1-2 gives the whole variable domain EPEVTQTPSHQVTQMGQEVILRCVPISNHLYFYWYRQILGQKVEFLVSFYNNEISEKSEIFDDQFSVERPDGSNFTLKIRSTKLEDSAMYFCASIRAPFENTNYGYTFGSGTRLTVV.

The chain joins TRBV3-1 (or the pseudogene TRBV3-2) to TRBJ2-7; a weak D match, TRBD2 (5 bases). V was pared by 6 bases and J by 7 bases, with 22 bases between. The CDR3 contains 15 residues. Per the germline V gene, CDR1 is LGHDT and CDR2 is YNNKEL (reference sequence). The CDR3: CASRGGDISGREQYF. The CDR3, as DNA: TGTGCCAGCAGAGGAGGAGACATCAGCGGTCGTGAGCAGTACTTC.

J is TRBJ1-6 and V is TRBV6-1, with a possible D match to TRBD1 (5 bases). The CDR3 covers 14 residues. V lost 5 bases and J 9 bases, leaving 14 bases between the germline ends. Per germline, CDR1 MNHNS and CDR2 SASEGT. The CDR3 is CASSYAGDGSPLHF. CDR3 nucleotide sequence: TGTGCCAGCAGTTATGCGGGGGATGGTTCACCCCTCCACTTT.

The chain couples TRBV5-1 to TRBJ2-2; TRBD2 matches 11 bases. The CDR3 is 16 residues long. Trimming took 2 bases from V and 5 from J; bases not matched to a gene: 5. The germline CDR1 and CDR2 sequences are SGHRS and YFSETQ. CDR3 sequence reads: CASSFTSGSSTGELFF. CDR3 coding DNA: TGCGCCAGCAGCTTTACTAGCGGGAGCAGTACCGGGGAGCTGTTTTTT.

This rearrangement joins TRBV27 to TRBJ1-2; the D gene is possibly TRBD1 (5 bases). CDR1 MNHEY and CDR2 SMNVEV come from the germline V gene (reference sequence). Deletions cut 0 bases from V and 4 bases from J, with 15 bases between. The CDR3 spans 16 residues. The DNA of the CDR3 is TGTGCCAGCAGTTTATCCCAGGGAGGAGGCCTCTATGGCTACACCTTC. This encodes CASSLSQGGGLYGYTF.

This clone is a singleton in its sample. This rearrangement joins TRBV19 to TRBJ1-2, with TRBD1 as a possible D gene (6 bases). V shed 6 bases and J shed 1 base, with 21 bases lying between them. CDR3 length equals 17 residues. Per germline, CDR1 LNHDA and CDR2 SQIVND (reference sequence). This CDR3 reads CASSEASGQIHNYGYTF. CDR3 coding DNA: TGTGCCAGTAGCGAAGCGTCCGGACAGATCCATAACTATGGCTACACCTTC.

Comments on this clone: The junction does not match germline at one end; this may be a read error. The sample carries other DNA sequences with the same CDR3. The J gene is TRBJ1-5, the V gene TRBV4-1; TRBD1 agrees at 12 bases. Germline loops: CDR1 MGHRA, CDR2 YSYEKL. This CDR3 comprises 15 residues. CDR3 residues: CASSQGDRGLQPQHF. CDR3 nucleotide sequence: TGCGCCAGCAGCCAGGGGGACAGGGGGCTTCAGCCCCAACATTTT.

The CDR3 DNA follows: TGTGCCAGCAGCGACAGAGGAGGCTACACCTTC. Its translation: CASSDRGGYTF. The chain combines TRBV6-5 with TRBJ1-2; D perhaps matches TRBD1 (5 bases). Trimming pared 6 bases from V and 8 bases from J, leaving 10 bases between. This CDR3 has 11 residues. The germline gives CDR1 MNHEY, CDR2 SVGAGI.